This T cell receptor (beta chain) was found in a study of blood T cell repertoires in COVID-19. CDR3 size: 13 residues. CDR1 and CDR2 (germline): SGHTA, FQGTGA. V lost 3 bases and J 1 base, leaving 6 bases between the germline ends. Some clones are missing from TCRdb's copy, which holds only in-frame ones; the method was immunoSEQ multiplex PCR. The table shows roughly 120,000 clones, with roughly 80% occurring only once. The chain couples TRBV7-3 to TRBJ1-1; D gene unclear. The sample was peripheral blood. The source of this sequence is a man aged 50 or older with acute or convalescent COVID-19. For the CDR3, the DNA is TGTGCCAGCAGCTTTCACAGGAACACTGAAGCTTTCTTT. Its translation is CASSFHRNTEAFF. The full variable domain, completed using reference TRBV7-3 and TRBJ1-1, is GAGVSQTPSNKVTEKGKYVELRCDPISGHTALYWYRQSLGQGPEFLIYFQGTGAADDSGLPNDRFFAVRPEGSVSTLKIQRTERGDSAVYLCASSFHRNTEAFFGQGTRLTVV.